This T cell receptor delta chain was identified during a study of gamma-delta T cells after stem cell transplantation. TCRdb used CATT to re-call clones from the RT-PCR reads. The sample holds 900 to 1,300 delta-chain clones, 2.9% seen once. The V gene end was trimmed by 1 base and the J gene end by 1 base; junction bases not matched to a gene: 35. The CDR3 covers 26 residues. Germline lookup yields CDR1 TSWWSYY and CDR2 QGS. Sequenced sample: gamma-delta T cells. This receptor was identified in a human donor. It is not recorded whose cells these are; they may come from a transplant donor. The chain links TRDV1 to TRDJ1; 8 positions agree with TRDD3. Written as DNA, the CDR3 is TGTGCTCTTGGGGAACCCCCCCCCCCTCCAACCGCAGAAGTACTGGGGGCCCCCCCGGCCACCGATAAACTCATCTTT. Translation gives CALGEPPPPPTAEVLGAPPATDKLIF.